The following is a TCR beta chain sequence with its context. Other DNA sequences from this sample encode an identical CDR3 as well. Original data processing: Estimated nucleated cell counts came from reference gene primer amplification. Data came from immunoSEQ multiplex PCR; TCRdb stores just in-frame clones and leaves some out. V and J calls plus clone size are reproduced from that table; the DNA served to infer D and trimming. The table lists about 230,000 clones, about 84% of them singletons. This record comes from a study of blood T cell repertoires in COVID-19. The wider study: Sites in the United States, Italy and Spain provided acute and convalescent COVID-19 samples. PBMCs, B-cell-depleted T cells, or T cells provided the cDNA or gDNA that made up the material.

V gave up 1 base and J gave up 5 bases; unmatched junction bases: 4. CDR1 is SGHTA and CDR2 is FQGNSA in the germline V gene. This CDR3 is 15 amino acids long. The J gene is TRBJ2-2, the V gene TRBV7-2, with 7 bases matching TRBD2. The source is an elderly woman with acute or convalescent COVID-19. Sequenced material: peripheral blood. The CDR3 region is CASSLVGRVTGELFF. In DNA form, the CDR3 reads TGTGCCAGCAGCTTAGTAGGGAGGGTAACCGGGGAGCTGTTTTTT. Filled out from reference TRBV7-2 and TRBJ2-2, the complete variable domain reads GAGVSQSPSNKVTEKGKDVELRCDPISGHTALYWYRQSLGQGLEFLIYFQGNSAPDKSGLPSDRFSAERTGGSVSTLTIQRTQQEDSAVYLCASSLVGRVTGELFFGEGSRLTVL.